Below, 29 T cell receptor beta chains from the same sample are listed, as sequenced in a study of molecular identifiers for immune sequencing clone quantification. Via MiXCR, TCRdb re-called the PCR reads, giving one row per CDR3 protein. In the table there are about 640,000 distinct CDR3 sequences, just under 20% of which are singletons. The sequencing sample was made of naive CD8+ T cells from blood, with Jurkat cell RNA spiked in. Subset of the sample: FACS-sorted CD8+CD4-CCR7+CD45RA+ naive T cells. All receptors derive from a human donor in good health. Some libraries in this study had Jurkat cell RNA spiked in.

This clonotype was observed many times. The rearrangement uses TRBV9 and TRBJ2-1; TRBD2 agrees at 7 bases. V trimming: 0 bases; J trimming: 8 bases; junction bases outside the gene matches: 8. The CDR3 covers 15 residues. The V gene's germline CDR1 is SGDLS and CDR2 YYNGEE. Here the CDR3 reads CASSVEGREWDEQFF. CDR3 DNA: TGTGCCAGCAGCGTAGAGGGGCGGGAGTGGGATGAGCAGTTCTTC.

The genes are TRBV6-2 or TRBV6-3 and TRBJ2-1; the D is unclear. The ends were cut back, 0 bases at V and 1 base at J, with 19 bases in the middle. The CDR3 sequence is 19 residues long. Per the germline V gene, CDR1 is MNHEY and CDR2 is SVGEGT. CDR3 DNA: TGTGCCAGCAGTTACTCGACCGCACAAGCTTTAACTTCCTACAATGAGCAGTTCTTC. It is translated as CASSYSTAQALTSYNEQFF.

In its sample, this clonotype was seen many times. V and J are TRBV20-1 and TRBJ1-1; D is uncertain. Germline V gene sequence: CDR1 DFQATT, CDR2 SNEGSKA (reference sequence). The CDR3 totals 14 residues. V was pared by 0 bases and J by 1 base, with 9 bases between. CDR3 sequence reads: CSARDRSQNTEAFF. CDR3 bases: TGCAGTGCTAGAGATCGGTCGCAGAACACTGAAGCTTTCTTT.

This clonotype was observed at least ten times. CDR3 sequence: CALRLKSNTGELFF. The CDR3 DNA reads as TGTGCTTTGCGGCTTAAGTCGAACACCGGGGAGCTGTTTTTT. The rearrangement uses TRBV2 and TRBJ2-2; D is unresolved. The CDR3 length is 14 residues. Germline V gene lookup returns CDR1 SNHLY and CDR2 FYNNEI.

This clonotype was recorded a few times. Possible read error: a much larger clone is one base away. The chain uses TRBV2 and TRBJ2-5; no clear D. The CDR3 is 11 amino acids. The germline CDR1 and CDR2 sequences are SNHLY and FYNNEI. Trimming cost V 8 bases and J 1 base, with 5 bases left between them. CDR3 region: CASGVQETQYF. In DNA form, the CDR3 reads TGTGCCAGCGGTGTCCAAGAGACCCAGTACTTC.

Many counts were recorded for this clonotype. Here the CDR3 DNA reads TGCAGTGCCTGGGGGCGAGACAGGGTCGACACCATATATTTT. It is translated as CSAWGRDRVDTIYF. The chain recombines TRBV20-1 with TRBJ1-3; 7 bases align to TRBD1. V lost 6 bases and J lost 8; bases outside the gene matches: 13. Germline V gives CDR1 DFQATT, CDR2 SNEGSKA (reference sequence). CDR3 length: 14 amino acids.

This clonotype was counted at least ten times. The CDR3 region has the DNA TGCAGCGTTGAGGACGGGGGGGTGTACGAGCAGTACTTC. Encoded protein: CSVEDGGVYEQYF. This chain uses TRBV29-1 with TRBJ2-7; 8 nucleotides align to TRBD2. The CDR3 is made up of 13 amino acids. V was clipped by 3 bases and J by 4 bases; unmatched bases: 5. CDR1 is SQVTM and CDR2 is ANQGSEA in the germline V gene.

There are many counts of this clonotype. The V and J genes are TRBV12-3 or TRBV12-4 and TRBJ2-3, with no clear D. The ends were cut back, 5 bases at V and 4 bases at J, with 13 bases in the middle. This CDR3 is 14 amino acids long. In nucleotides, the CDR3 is TGTGCCAGCAGTCGACCGGCTTCCTCAGATACGCAGTATTTT. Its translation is CASSRPASSDTQYF.

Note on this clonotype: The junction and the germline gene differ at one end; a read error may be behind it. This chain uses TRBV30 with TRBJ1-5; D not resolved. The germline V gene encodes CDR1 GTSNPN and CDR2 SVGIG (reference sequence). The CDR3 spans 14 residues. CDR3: CVWTRPHSNQPQHF. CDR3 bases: TGTGTCTGGACCAGACCACATAGCAATCAGCCCCAGCATTTT.

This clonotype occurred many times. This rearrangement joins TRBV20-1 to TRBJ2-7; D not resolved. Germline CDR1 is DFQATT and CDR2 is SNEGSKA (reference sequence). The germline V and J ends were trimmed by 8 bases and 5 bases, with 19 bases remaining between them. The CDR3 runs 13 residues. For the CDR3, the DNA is TGCAGTCCCCTTCTGTGGAGTGGAAACGAGCAGTACTTC. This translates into CSPLLWSGNEQYF.

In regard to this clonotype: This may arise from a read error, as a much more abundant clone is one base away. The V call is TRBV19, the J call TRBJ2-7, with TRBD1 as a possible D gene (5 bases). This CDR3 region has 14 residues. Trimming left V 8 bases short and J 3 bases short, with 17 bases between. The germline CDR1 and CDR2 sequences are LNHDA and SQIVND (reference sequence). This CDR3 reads CASPRTQRFYEQYF. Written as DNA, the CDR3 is TGTGCCAGTCCACGGACACAACGCTTCTACGAGCAGTACTTC.

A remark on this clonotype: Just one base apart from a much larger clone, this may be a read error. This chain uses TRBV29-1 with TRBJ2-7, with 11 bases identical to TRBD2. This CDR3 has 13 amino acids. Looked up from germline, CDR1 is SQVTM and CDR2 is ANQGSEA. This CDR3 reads CSVGLADTYEQHF. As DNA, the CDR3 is TGCAGCGTGGGACTAGCGGATACCTACGAGCAGCACTTC.

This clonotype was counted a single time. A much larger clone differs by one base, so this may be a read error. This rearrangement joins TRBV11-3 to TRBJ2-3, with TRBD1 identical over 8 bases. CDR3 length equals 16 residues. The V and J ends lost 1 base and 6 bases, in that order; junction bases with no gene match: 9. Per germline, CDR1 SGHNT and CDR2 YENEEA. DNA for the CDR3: TGTGCCAGCAGCTTAGGAGGCAGGGGGCATGCTGATACGCAGTATTTT. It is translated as CASSLGGRGHADTQYF.

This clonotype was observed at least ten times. The CDR3 nucleotides are TGCGCCAGCAGCCCGGAGGGGAGGAACACCGGGGAGCTGTTTTTT. It specifies CASSPEGRNTGELFF. The V and J genes are TRBV4-1 and TRBJ2-2; maybe TRBD2 (6 bases). The CDR3 consists of 15 residues. CDR1 MGHRA and CDR2 YSYEKL come from the germline V gene. The V and J ends lost 4 bases and 1 base respectively, with 10 bases between them.

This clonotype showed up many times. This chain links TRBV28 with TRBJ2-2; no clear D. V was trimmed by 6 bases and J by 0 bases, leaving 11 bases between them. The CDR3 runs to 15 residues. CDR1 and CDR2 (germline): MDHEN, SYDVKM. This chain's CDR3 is CASRFRWANTGELFF. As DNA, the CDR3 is TGTGCCAGCAGATTTAGATGGGCGAACACCGGGGAGCTGTTTTTT.

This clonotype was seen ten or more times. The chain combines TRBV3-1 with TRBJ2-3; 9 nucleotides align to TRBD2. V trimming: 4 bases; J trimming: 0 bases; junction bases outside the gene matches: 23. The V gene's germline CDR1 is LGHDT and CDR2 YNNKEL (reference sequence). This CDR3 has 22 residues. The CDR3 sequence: CASSPAASGELRAAESTDTQYF. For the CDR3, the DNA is TGTGCCAGCAGCCCGGCGGCTAGCGGGGAGCTAAGGGCGGCTGAAAGCACAGATACGCAGTATTTT.

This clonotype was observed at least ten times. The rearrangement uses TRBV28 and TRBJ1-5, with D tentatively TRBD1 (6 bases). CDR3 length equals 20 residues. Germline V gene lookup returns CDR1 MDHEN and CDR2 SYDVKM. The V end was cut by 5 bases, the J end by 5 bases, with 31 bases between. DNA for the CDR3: TGTGCCAGCAGTGCTCATGATTCGGGGATTAGTCAGGGGCGGGATCAGCCCCAGCATTTT. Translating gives CASSAHDSGISQGRDQPQHF. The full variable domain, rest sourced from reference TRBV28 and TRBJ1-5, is DVKVTQSSRYLVKRTGEKVFLECVQDMDHENMFWYRQDPGLGLRLIYFSYDVKMKEKGDIPEGYSVSREKKERFSLILESASTNQTSMYLCASSAHDSGISQGRDQPQHFGDGTRLSIL.

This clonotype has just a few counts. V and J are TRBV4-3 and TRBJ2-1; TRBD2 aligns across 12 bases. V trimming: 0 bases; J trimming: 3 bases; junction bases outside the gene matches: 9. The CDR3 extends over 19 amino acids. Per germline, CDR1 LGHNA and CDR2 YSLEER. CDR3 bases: TGCGCCAGCAGCCAAGATTGGCTAGCGGGAGGGCCGGGCTACAATGAGCAGTTCTTC. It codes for CASSQDWLAGGPGYNEQFF.

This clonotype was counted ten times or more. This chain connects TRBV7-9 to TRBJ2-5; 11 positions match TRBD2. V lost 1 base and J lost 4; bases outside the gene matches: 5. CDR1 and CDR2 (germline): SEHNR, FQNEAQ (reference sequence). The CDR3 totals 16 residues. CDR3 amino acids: CASSLGGLAAAETQYF. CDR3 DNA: TGTGCCAGCAGCTTAGGGGGACTAGCGGCCGCAGAGACCCAGTACTTC. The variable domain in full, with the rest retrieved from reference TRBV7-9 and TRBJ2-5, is DTGVSQNPRHKITKRGQNVTFRCDPISEHNRLYWYRQTLGQGPEFLTYFQNEAQLEKSRLLSDRFSAERPKGSFSTLEIQRTEQGDSAMYLCASSLGGLAAAETQYFGPGTRLLVL.

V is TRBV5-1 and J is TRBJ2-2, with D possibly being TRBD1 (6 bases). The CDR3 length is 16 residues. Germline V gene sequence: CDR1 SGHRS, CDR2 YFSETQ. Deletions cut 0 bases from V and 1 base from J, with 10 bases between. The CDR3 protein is CASSLVRGRNTGELFF. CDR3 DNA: TGCGCCAGCAGCTTGGTCAGGGGCAGGAACACCGGGGAGCTGTTTTTT. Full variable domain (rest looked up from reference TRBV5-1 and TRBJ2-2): KAGVTQTPRYLIKTRGQQVTLSCSPISGHRSVSWYQQTPGQGLQFLFEYFSETQRNKGNFPGRFSGRQFSNSRSEMNVSTLELGDSALYLCASSLVRGRNTGELFFGEGSRLTVL.

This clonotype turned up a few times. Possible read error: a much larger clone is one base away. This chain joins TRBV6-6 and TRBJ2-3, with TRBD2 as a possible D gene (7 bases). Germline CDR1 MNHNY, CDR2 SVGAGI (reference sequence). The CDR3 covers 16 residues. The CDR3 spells CASSYIAGAGTDTLYF. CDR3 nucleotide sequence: TGTGCCAGCAGTTACATTGCGGGGGCTGGCACAGATACGCTGTATTTT.

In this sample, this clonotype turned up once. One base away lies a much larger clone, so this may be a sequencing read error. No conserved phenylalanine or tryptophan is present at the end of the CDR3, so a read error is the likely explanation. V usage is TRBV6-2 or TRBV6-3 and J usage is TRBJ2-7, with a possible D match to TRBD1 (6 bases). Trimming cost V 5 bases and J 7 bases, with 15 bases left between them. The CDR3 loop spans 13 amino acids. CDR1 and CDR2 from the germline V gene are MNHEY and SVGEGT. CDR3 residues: CASSHTGLSEQYS. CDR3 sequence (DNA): TGTGCCAGCAGTCACACAGGGCTGAGTGAGCAGTACTCC.

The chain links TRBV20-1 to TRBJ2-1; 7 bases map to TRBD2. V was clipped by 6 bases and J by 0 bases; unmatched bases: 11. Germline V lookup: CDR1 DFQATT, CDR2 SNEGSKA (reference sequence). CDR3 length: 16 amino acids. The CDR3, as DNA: TGCAGTGCCACGGACCTAGCGGAAGGCTCCTACAATGAGCAGTTCTTC. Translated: CSATDLAEGSYNEQFF.

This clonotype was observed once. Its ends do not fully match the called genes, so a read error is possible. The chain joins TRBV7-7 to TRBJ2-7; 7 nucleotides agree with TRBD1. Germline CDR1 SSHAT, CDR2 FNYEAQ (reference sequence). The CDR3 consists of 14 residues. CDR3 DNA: TGTGCCAGCAGCTTAGGGACAGGAACCTACGAGCAGAACTTC. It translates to CASSLGTGTYEQNF.

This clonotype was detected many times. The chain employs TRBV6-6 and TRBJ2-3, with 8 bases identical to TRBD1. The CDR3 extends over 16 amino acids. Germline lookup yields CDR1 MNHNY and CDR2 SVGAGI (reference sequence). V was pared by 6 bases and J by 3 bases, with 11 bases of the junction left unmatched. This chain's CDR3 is CASSLANTGGTDTQYF. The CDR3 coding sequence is TGTGCCAGCAGCTTGGCCAACACAGGGGGAACAGATACGCAGTATTTT.

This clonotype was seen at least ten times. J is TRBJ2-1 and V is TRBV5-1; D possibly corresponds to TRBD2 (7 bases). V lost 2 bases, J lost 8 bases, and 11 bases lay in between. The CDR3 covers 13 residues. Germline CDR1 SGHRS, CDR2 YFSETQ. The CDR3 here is CASSFTGGDEQFF. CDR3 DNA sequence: TGCGCCAGCAGCTTTACGGGGGGCGATGAGCAGTTCTTC.

CDR3 coding DNA: TGTGCCAGCCCCCCCGGGACTAGCGGGCCCTACGAGCAGTACTTC. It yields the protein CASPPGTSGPYEQYF. The rearrangement links TRBV27 to TRBJ2-7, with 12 bases lining up with TRBD2. This CDR3 comprises 15 residues. Per the germline V gene, CDR1 is MNHEY and CDR2 is SMNVEV (reference sequence). Germline trimming cut 8 bases from V and 2 bases from J; bases unmatched to any gene: 7.

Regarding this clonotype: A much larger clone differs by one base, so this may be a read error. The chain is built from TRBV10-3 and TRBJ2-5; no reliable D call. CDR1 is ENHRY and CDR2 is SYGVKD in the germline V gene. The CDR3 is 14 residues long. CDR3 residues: CAISATDVQETRYF. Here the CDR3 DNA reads TGTGCCATCAGTGCAACAGATGTCCAAGAGACCCGGTACTTC.

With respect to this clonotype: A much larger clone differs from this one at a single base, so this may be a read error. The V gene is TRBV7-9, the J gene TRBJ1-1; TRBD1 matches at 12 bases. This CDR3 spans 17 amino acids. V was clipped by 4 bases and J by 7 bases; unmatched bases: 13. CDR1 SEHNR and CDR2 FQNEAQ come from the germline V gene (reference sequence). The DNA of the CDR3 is TGTGCCAGCAGCTCCCCTTGGGACAGGGGGCCGGCTAATGAAGCTTTCTTT. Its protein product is CASSSPWDRGPANEAFF.